The clone carrying this T cell receptor (beta chain) was recorded many times. Authors' processing steps: Researchers report that nucleated cell counts were estimated from reference gene primer amplification. This table comes from immunoSEQ multiplex PCR, and its TCRdb copy is limited to in-frame clones, with some not included. The DNA gave D and trimming, while V, J and clone size come from that table. The sample gives over 85,000 clones, roughly 80% of which show up once; approximately 9.8% is in the top ten. The source of the sample is a study of blood T cell repertoires in COVID-19. Study overall: Samples of COVID-19 (acute and convalescent) were obtained from the United States, Italy and Spain. The analysed material was cDNA or gDNA that came from T cells, B-cell-depleted T cells, or PBMCs.

This CDR3 comprises 14 residues. Germline CDR1 is LNHDA and CDR2 is SQIVND (reference sequence). V trimming: 5 bases; J trimming: 7 bases; junction bases outside the gene matches: 7. J is TRBJ1-5 and V is TRBV19; TRBD1 aligns across 8 bases. This receptor was taken from a man in his 60s with active or convalescent COVID-19. Sequencing used peripheral blood. The CDR3 nucleotides read TGTGCCAGTAGTGGTCGACAGGGGAACCAGCCCCAGCATTTT. Translation: CASSGRQGNQPQHF.